The source of this T cell receptor beta chain is a study of cytomegalovirus exposure and HLA in healthy donors. General study points: Reportedly, a later analysis found an Asian-associated ancestry cluster had fewer N-insertions than the roughly 700-donor mean. The authors listed about 170 TCR beta chains as cytomegalovirus-associated.

For this clone: Its antigen is still unknown.

Researchers ran the PCR with 60 Vbeta and 13 Jbeta primers. The repertoire was sequenced with immunoSEQ multiplex PCR; TCRdb's copy has only in-frame clones and lacks some. In the table there are roughly 110,000 clones, around three quarters of which are singletons. Healthy bone marrow donors made up the cohort. This CDR3 region has 12 residues. V shed 1 base and J shed 3 bases, with 3 bases lying between them. Germline V gene sequence: CDR1 LNHDA, CDR2 SQIVND (reference sequence). The specimen was PBMCs. This clonotype was sampled from a young man in good health and CMV-seropositive. The chain combines TRBV19 with TRBJ1-2; D remains unclear. The CDR3 reads CASSIADYGYTF. The CDR3 DNA reads TGTGCCAGTAGTATAGCAGACTATGGCTACACCTTC.